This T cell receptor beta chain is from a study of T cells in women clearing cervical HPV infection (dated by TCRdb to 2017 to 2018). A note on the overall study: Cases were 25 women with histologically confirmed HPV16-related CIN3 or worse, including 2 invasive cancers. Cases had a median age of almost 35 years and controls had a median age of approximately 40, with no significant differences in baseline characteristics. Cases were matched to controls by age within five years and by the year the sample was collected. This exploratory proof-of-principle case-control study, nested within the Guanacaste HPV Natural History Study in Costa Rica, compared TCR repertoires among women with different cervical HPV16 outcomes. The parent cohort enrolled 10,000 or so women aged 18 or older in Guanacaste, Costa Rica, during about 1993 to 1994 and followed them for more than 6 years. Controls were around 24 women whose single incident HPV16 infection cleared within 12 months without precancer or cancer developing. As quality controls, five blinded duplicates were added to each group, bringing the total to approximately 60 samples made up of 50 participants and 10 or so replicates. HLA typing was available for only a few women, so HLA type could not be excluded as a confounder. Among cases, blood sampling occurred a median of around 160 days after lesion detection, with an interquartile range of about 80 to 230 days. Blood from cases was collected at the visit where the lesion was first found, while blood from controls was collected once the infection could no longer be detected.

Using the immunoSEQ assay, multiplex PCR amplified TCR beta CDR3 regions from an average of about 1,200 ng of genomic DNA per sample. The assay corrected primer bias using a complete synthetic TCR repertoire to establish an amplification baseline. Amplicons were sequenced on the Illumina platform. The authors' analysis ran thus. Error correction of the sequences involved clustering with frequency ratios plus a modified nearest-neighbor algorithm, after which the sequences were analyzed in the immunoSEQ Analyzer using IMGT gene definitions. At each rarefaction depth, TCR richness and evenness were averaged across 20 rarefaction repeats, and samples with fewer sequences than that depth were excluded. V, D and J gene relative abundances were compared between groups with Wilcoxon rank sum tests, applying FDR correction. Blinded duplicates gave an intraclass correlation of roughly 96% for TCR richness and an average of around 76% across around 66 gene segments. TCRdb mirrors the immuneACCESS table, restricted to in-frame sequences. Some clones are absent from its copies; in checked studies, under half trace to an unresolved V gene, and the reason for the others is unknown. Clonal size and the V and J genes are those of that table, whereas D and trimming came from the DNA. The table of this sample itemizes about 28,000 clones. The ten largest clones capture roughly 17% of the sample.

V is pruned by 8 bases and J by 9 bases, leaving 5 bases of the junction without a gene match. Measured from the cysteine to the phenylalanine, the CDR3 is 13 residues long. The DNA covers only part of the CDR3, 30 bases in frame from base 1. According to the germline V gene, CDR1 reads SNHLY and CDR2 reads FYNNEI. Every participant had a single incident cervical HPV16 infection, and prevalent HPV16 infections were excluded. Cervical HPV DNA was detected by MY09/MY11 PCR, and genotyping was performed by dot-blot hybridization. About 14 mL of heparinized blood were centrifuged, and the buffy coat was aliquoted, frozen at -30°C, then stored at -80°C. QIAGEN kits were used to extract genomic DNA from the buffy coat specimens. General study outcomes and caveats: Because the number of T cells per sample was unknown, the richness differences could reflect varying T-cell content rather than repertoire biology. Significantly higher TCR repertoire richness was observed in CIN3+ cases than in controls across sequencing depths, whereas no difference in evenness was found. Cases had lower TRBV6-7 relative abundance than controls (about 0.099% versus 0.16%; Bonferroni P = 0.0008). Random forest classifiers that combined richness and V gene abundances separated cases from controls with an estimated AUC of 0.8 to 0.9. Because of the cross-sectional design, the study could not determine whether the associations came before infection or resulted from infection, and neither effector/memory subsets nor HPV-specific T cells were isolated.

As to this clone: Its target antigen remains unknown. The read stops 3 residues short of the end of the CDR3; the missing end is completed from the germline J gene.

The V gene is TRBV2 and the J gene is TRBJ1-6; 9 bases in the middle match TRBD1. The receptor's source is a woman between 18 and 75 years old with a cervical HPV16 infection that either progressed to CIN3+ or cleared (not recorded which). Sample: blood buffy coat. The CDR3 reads CASGGQGSSPLHF. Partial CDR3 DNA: TGTGCCAGCGGAGGACAGGGGTCTTCACCC. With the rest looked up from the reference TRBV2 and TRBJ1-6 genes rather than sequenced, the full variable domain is EPEVTQTPSHQVTQMGQEVILRCVPISNHLYFYWYRQILGQKVEFLVSFYNNEISEKSEIFDDQFSVERPDGSNFTLKIRSTKLEDSAMYFCASGGQGSSPLHFGNGTRLTVT.